This paragraph reports one T cell receptor beta chain. The antigen is not known. The sample is drawn from a study of cytomegalovirus exposure and HLA in healthy donors. With 60 Vbeta and 13 Jbeta primers, the PCR was carried out. The method was immunoSEQ multiplex PCR; TCRdb's version includes in-frame clones alone and lacks a portion of them. This repertoire shows 100,000 or so clones, 60% to 85% found once; its top ten account for less than 3.5%. Points from the study as a whole: Among CMV-associated TCR beta chains, most appeared HLA-restricted in a later analysis. In most subjects, TCR beta sequences reportedly gave accurate predictions of HLA-A and HLA-B alleles. Association with HLA alleles at 0.05 false discovery rate was found for 16,951 TCR beta sequences in a later analysis. Analysis was carried out at a later point, and it linked a missense DCLRE1C variant to TCR beta V- and J-gene trimming.

This sequence originates from a female donor in good health and CMV-seronegative. Sequencing was done on a sample of PBMCs.

In nucleotides, the CDR3 is TGTGCCACCAGCCGACCCCGGGACAGAGTTTACGAGCAGTACTTC. Amino acids: CATSRPRDRVYEQYF. The chain employs TRBV15 and TRBJ2-7; TRBD1 agrees at 7 bases. The CDR3 has 15 amino acids. CDR1 is LNHNV, CDR2 YYDKDF, per germline (reference sequence). The V and J ends lost 5 bases and 4 bases, in that order; junction bases with no gene match: 11.